Reported below is one T cell receptor (beta chain). Its antigen remains unidentified. The data were taken from a study of shared clonotypes between healthy human individuals. Memory CD4+ cells were the fraction left after CD45RA+ naive selection. The germline V and J ends were trimmed by 7 bases and 3 bases, with 20 bases remaining between them. The CDR3 totals 15 residues. CDR1 and CDR2 (germline): SGHRS, YFSETQ. Profiling relied on immunoSEQ multiplex PCR, and the TCRdb table lists in-frame clones only, not all of them. The sample contains a few hundred thousand clones, almost 97% of which appear only once. The study, taken as a whole, reports: Sampling was confined to blood; repertoires within tissues likely differ.

This TCR was recovered from a woman in her thirties in good health. V usage is TRBV5-1 and J usage is TRBJ2-7; weak D call: TRBD1 (5 bases). Specimen: naive CD4+ T cells sorted from blood. Stated subset: CD45RA+ positively selected. CDR3 nucleotide sequence: TGCGCCAGCGCCCCACTTCAGGGAACAGGCTACGAGCAGTACTTC. Encoded protein: CASAPLQGTGYEQYF.